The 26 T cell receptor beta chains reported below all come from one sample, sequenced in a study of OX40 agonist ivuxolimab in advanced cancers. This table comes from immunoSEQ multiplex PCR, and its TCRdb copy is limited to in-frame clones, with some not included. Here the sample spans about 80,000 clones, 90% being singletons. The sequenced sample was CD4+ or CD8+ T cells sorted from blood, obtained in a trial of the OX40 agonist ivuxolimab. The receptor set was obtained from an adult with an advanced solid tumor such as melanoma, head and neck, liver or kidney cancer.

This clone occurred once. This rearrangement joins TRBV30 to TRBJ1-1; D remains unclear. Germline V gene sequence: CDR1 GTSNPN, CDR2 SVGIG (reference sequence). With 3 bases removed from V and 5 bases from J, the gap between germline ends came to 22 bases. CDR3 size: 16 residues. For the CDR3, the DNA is TGTGCCTGGAGCCCGACCGCCCAAAAAAGCGGAACTGAAGCTTTCTTT. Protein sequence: CAWSPTAQKSGTEAFF.

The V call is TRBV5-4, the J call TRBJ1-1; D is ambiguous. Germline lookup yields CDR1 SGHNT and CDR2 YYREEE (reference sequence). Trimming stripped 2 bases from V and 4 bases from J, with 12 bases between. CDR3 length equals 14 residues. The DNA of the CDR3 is TGTGCCAGCAGCTTTGGGAGACCGGGCACTGAAGCTTTCTTT. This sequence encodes CASSFGRPGTEAFF.

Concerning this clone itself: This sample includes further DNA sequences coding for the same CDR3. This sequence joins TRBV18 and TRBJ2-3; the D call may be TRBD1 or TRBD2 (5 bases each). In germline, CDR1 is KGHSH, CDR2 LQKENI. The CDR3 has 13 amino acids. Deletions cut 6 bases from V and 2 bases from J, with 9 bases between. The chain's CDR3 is CASSPGTTDTQYF. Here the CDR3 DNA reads TGTGCCAGCTCCCCCGGGACCACAGATACGCAGTATTTT. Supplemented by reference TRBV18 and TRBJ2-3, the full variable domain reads NAGVMQNPRHLVRRRGQEARLRCSPMKGHSHVYWYRQLPEEGLKFMVYLQKENIIDESGMPKERFSAEFPKEGPSILRIQQVVRGDSAAYFCASSPGTTDTQYFGPGTRLTVL.

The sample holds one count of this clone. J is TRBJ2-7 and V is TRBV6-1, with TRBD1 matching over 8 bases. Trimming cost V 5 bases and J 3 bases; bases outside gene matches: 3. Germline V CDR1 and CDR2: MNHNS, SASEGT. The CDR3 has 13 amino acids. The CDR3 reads CASSSGQDYEQYF. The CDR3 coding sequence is TGTGCCAGCAGTTCGGGACAGGACTACGAGCAGTACTTC.

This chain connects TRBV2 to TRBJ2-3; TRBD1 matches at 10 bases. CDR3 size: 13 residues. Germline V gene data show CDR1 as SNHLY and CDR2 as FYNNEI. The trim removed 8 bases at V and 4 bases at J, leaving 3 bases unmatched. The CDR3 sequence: CASGGQGADTQYF. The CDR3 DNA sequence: TGTGCCAGCGGAGGACAGGGGGCAGATACGCAGTATTTT.

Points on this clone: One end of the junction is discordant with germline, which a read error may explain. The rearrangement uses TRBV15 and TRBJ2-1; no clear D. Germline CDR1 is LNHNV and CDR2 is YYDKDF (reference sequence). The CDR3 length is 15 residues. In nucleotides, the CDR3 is TGTGCCACCAGCAGAGATGGCAGATCCTTCAATGAGCAGTTCTTC. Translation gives CATSRDGRSFNEQFF.

In DNA form, the CDR3 reads TGTGCCAGCTCACCCAGGGTTGGGACAGGAGAGACCCAGTACTTC. Its translation: CASSPRVGTGETQYF. The chain combines TRBV18 with TRBJ2-5, with 8 bases lining up with TRBD1. Looked up from germline, CDR1 is KGHSH and CDR2 is LQKENI. The ends lost 3 bases at V and 4 bases at J; junction bases unmatched: 7. This CDR3 spans 15 amino acids.

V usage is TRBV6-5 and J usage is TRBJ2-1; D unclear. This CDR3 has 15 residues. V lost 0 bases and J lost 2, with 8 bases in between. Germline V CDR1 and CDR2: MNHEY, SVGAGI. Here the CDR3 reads CASSYSSYAYNEQFF. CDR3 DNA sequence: TGTGCCAGCAGTTACTCTAGTTACGCCTACAATGAGCAGTTCTTC.

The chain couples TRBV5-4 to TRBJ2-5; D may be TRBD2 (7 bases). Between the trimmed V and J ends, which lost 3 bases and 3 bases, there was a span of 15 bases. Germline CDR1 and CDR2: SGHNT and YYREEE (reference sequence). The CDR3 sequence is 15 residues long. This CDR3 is CASSSEGGGEETQYF. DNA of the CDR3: TGTGCCAGCAGCTCAGAAGGGGGGGGTGAAGAGACCCAGTACTTC.

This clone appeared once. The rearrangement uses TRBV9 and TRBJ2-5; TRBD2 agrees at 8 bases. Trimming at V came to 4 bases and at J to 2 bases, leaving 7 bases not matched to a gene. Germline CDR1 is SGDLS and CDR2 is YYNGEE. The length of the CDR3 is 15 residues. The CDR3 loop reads CASSRYTSGQETQYF. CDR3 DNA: TGTGCCAGCAGCCGCTACACTAGCGGACAAGAGACCCAGTACTTC. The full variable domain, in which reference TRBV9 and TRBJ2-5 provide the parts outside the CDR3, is DSGVTQTPKHLITATGQRVTLRCSPRSGDLSVYWYQQSLDQGLQFLIQYYNGEERAKGNILERFSAQQFPDLHSELNLSSLELGDSALYFCASSRYTSGQETQYFGPGTRLLVL.

CDR3 nucleotides: TGTGCCAGCTCACCACCGGCAGGGGATACAGATACGCAGTATTTT. Amino acid sequence: CASSPPAGDTDTQYF. V is TRBV18 and J is TRBJ2-3, with D tentatively TRBD1 (6 bases). V was cut by 0 bases and J by 3 bases, with 10 bases left in between. The CDR3 is made up of 15 amino acids. Germline V gene data show CDR1 as KGHSH and CDR2 as LQKENI.

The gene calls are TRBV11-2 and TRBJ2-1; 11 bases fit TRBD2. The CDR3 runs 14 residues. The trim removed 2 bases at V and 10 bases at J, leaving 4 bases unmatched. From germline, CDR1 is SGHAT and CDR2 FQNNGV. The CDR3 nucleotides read TGTGCCAGCAGCTTACTAGCGGGAGGTCCGGAGCAGTTCTTC. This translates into CASSLLAGGPEQFF.

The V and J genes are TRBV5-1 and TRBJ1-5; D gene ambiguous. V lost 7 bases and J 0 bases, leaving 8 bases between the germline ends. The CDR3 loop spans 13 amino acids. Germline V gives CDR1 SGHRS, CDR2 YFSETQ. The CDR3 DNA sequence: TGCGCCAGCCGACAATATAGCAATCAGCCCCAGCATTTT. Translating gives CASRQYSNQPQHF.

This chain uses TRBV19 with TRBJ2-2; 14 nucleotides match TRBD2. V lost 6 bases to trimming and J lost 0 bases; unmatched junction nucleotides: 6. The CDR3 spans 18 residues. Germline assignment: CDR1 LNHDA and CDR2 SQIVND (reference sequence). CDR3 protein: CASSPGLAGGSNTGELFF. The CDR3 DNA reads TGTGCCAGTAGCCCCGGACTAGCGGGGGGATCGAACACCGGGGAGCTGTTTTTT.

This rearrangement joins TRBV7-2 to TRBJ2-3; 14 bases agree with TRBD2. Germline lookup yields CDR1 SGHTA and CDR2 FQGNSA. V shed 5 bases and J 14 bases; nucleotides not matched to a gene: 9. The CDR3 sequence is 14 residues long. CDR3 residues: CASSTGTSGSSLYF. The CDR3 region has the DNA TGTGCCAGCAGCACCGGGACTAGCGGGAGCAGTCTGTATTTT.

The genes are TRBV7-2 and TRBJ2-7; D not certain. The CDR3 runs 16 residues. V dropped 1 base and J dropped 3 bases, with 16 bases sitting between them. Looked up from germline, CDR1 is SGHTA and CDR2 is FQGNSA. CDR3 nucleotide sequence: TGTGCCAGCAGCTTAGGGATTTTAGGCGGAGACTACGAGCAGTACTTC. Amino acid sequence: CASSLGILGGDYEQYF.

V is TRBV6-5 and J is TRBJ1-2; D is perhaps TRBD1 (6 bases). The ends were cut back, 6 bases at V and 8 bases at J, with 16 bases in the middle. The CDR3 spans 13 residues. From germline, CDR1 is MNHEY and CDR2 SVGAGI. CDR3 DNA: TGTGCCAGCAGCCCATGGGGGCGGGAGGGCTACACCTTC. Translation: CASSPWGREGYTF.

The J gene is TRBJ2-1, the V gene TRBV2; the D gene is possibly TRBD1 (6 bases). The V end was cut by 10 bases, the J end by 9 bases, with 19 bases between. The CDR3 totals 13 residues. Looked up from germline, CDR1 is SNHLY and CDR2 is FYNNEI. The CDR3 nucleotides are TGTGCCACCTCGATCCAGGGGTTGGGTGAGCAGTTCTTC. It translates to CATSIQGLGEQFF.

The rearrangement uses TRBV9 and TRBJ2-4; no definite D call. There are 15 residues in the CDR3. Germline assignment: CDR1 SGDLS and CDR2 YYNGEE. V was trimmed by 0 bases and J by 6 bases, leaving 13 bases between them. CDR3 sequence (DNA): TGTGCCAGCAGCGTAGTGGGCACCGCCGGAAACATTCAGTACTTC. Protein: CASSVVGTAGNIQYF.

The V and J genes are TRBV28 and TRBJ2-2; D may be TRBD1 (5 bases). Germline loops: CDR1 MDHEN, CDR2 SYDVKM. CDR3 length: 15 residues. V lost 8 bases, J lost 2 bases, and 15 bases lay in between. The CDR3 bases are TGTGCCAGCGCCCAGGGATTCCTAAACACCGGGGAGCTGTTTTTT. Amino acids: CASAQGFLNTGELFF. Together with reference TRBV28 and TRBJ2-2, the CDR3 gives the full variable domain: DVKVTQSSRYLVKRTGEKVFLECVQDMDHENMFWYRQDPGLGLRLIYFSYDVKMKEKGDIPEGYSVSREKKERFSLILESASTNQTSMYLCASAQGFLNTGELFFGEGSRLTVL.

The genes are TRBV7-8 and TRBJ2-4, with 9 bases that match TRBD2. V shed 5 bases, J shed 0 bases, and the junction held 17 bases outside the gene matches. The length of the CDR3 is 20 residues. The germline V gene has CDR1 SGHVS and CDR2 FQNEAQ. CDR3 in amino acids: CASSPKSRSSGDVAKNIQYF. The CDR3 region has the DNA TGTGCCAGCAGCCCCAAAAGTCGGTCTAGCGGGGACGTAGCCAAAAACATTCAGTACTTC.

The chain's CDR3 is CASSLGGFNQPQHF. In DNA, the CDR3 is TGTGCCAGCAGTTTAGGAGGGTTCAATCAGCCCCAGCATTTT. The chain recombines TRBV27 with TRBJ1-5, with D hard to call. V lost 2 bases, J lost 3 bases, and 8 bases lay in between. Germline-derived CDR1 and CDR2 are MNHEY and SMNVEV (reference sequence). The CDR3 loop spans 14 amino acids.

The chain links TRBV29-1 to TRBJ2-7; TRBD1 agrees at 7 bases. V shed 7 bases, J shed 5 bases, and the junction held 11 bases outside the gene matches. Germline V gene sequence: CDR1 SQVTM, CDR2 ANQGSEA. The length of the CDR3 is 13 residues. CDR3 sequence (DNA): TGCAGCGCCAGTGACAGGGAGAACAACGAGCAGTACTTC. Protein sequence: CSASDRENNEQYF.

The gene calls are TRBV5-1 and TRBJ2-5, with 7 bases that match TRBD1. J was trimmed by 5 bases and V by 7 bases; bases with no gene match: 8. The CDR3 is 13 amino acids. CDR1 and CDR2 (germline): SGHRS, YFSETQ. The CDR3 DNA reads TGCGCCAGCCAATTCGACAGGGTGGAGACCCAGTACTTC. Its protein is CASQFDRVETQYF.

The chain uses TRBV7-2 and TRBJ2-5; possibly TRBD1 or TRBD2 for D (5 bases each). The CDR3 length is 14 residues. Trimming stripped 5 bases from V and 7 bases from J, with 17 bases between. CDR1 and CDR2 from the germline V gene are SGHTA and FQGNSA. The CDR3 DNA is TGTGCCAGCAGCCCAGGACTCTTCCAGGGGACCCAGTACTTC. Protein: CASSPGLFQGTQYF.

The CDR3 DNA reads as TGTGCCAGCAGCTTGGAGTTTATGGTACTTGGCACAGATACGCAGTATTTT. This encodes CASSLEFMVLGTDTQYF. The genes are TRBV7-2 and TRBJ2-3; no clear D gene. CDR3 size: 17 residues. The germline V gene encodes CDR1 SGHTA and CDR2 FQGNSA. Trimming removed 3 bases at V and 1 base at J, with 17 bases between.